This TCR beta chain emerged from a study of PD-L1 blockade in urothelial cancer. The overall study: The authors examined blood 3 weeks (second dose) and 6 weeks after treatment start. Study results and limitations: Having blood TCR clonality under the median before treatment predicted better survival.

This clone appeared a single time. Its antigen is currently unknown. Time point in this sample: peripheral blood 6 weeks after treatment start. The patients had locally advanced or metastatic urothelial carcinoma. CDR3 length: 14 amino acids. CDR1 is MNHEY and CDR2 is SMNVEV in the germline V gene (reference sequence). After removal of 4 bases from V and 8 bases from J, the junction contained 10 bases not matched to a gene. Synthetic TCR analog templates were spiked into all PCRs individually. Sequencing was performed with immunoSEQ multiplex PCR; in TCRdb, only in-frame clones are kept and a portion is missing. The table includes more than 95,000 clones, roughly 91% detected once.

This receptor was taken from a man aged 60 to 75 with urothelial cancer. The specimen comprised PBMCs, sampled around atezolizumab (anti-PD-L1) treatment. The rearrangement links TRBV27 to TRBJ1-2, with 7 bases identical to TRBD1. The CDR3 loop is CASSSNTGARGYTF. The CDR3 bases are TGTGCCAGCAGTTCAAATACAGGGGCGAGGGGCTACACCTTC.